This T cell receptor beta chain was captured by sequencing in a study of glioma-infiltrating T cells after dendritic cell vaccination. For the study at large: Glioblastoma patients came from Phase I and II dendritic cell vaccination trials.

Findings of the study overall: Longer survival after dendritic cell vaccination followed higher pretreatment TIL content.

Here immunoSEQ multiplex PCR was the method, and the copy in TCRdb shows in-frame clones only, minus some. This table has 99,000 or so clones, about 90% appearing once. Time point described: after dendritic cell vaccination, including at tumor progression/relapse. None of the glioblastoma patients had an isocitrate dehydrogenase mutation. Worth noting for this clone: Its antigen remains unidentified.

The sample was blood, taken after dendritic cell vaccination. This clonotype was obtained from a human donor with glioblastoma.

In DNA, the CDR3 is TGTGCCAGCAGCTTATCGACAGGAATCACCGGGGAGCTGTTTTTT. This encodes CASSLSTGITGELFF. The rearrangement links TRBV7-3 to TRBJ2-2; D possibly corresponds to TRBD1 (6 bases). Germline CDR1 is SGHTA and CDR2 is FQGTGA. The ends were cut back, 2 bases at V and 4 bases at J, with 11 bases in the middle. This CDR3 contains 15 residues.